These 19 T cell receptor beta chains originate from one sample sequenced in a study of beta chain features in type 1 diabetes. Whole-study results and caveats: All four CD4+ subsets of Type 1 diabetes patients contained TCRB CDR3s that were moderately but significantly shorter.

Every isolated RNA sample was fully reverse transcribed, so sequencing captured expressed TCRB transcripts. Clones were read by immunoSEQ multiplex PCR, and TCRdb kept only the in-frame ones, dropping some. The data show under 25,000 clones, about three fifths seen once. For these receptors, no antigen is known. The source material was stem cell memory CD4+ T cells from blood. The receptors were gathered from a man between 18 and 35 years old with type 1 diabetes.

V gene TRBV7-2 combines with J gene TRBJ2-6; no clear D. Trimming cost V 2 bases and J 1 base, with 3 bases left between them. Germline CDR1 and CDR2: SGHTA and FQGNSA. The CDR3 sequence is 14 residues long. CDR3 amino acids: CASSLSSGANVLTF. The DNA for the CDR3 is TGTGCCAGCAGCTTATCATCTGGGGCCAACGTCCTGACTTTC.

The chain links TRBV2 to TRBJ1-2; D uncertain. Between the trimmed V and J ends, which lost 8 bases and 4 bases, there was a span of 8 bases. There are 11 residues in the CDR3. Germline V lookup: CDR1 SNHLY, CDR2 FYNNEI. As DNA, the CDR3 is TGTGCCAGCTGGGGAGTCTATGGCTACACCTTC. It is translated as CASWGVYGYTF.

This chain connects TRBV7-2 to TRBJ1-2; D might be TRBD1 (6 bases). V was shortened by 5 bases and J by 3 bases, with 25 bases between the two germline ends. Germline CDR1 is SGHTA and CDR2 is FQGNSA. This CDR3 region has 18 residues. The CDR3 here is CASSRRGARGHDDYGYTF. CDR3 DNA sequence: TGTGCCAGCAGCCGACGGGGGGCGCGGGGTCATGACGACTATGGCTACACCTTC.

The CDR3 reads CAISESTRGSYEQYF. DNA for the CDR3: TGTGCCATCAGTGAGTCGACTCGAGGCTCCTACGAGCAGTACTTC. The V call is TRBV10-3, the J call TRBJ2-7; D unclear. CDR3 length: 15 residues. The V and J ends lost 0 bases and 0 bases respectively, with 9 bases between them. CDR1 and CDR2 (germline): ENHRY, SYGVKD.

The chain recombines TRBV5-8 with TRBJ2-5, with TRBD2 matching 9 bases. This CDR3 spans 15 amino acids. V trimming: 4 bases; J trimming: 0 bases; junction bases outside the gene matches: 4. Germline-derived CDR1 and CDR2 are SGHTS and YDEGEE. CDR3 region: CASSPRGGDQETQYF. In DNA, the CDR3 is TGTGCCAGCAGCCCGCGGGGGGGGGACCAAGAGACCCAGTACTTC.

CDR3 in DNA: TGTGCCAGCAGCGACCTTCGTACTAGCAGGGCGTACGAGCAGTACTTC. This encodes CASSDLRTSRAYEQYF. This chain uses TRBV11-2 with TRBJ2-7, with D tentatively TRBD2 (6 bases). Germline assignment: CDR1 SGHAT and CDR2 FQNNGV. CDR3 length: 16 amino acids. Trimming shortened V by 5 bases and J by 4 bases, and 21 bases separated the two germline ends.

The CDR3 loop is CASSSGTDNYGYTF. CDR3 in DNA: TGTGCCAGCAGTTCCGGGACAGATAACTATGGCTACACCTTC. The rearrangement joins TRBV27 to TRBJ1-2; 7 nucleotides line up with TRBD1. V lost 4 bases to trimming and J lost 1 base; unmatched junction nucleotides: 3. Germline loops: CDR1 MNHEY, CDR2 SMNVEV (reference sequence). The CDR3 is made up of 14 amino acids.

The CDR3 is CAYSLNNEQFF. In DNA form, the CDR3 reads TGTGCCTACTCCCTAAACAATGAGCAGTTCTTC. J is TRBJ2-1 and V is TRBV30; D not resolved. This CDR3 is built from 11 residues. CDR1 GTSNPN and CDR2 SVGIG come from the germline V gene (reference sequence). V was cut by 7 bases and J by 5 bases, with 9 bases left in between.

This clone was observed a handful of times. The CDR3 DNA follows: TGTGCCAGCAGTGGGCAGGGCCCCAACACTGAAGCTTTCTTT. It specifies CASSGQGPNTEAFF. J is TRBJ1-1 and V is TRBV2; D might be TRBD1 (5 bases). The CDR3 extends over 14 amino acids. Trimming stripped 4 bases from V and 2 bases from J, with 11 bases between. The germline CDR1 and CDR2 sequences are SNHLY and FYNNEI.

The gene calls are TRBV27 and TRBJ2-1; weak D call: TRBD2 (5 bases). The ends were cut back, 8 bases at V and 8 bases at J, with 22 bases in the middle. This CDR3 is built from 15 residues. The germline gives CDR1 MNHEY, CDR2 SMNVEV (reference sequence). The DNA of the CDR3 is TGTGCCAGCGGAATCACTAGTGCCGCGCGCGATGAGCAGTTCTTC. Residues: CASGITSAARDEQFF.

This clone occurred a few times. The rearrangement uses TRBV7-9 and TRBJ1-1, with D possibly TRBD1 on 5 matching bases. The CDR3 has 14 residues. CDR1 and CDR2 (germline): SEHNR, FQNEAQ (reference sequence). The V end lost 4 bases, the J end lost 1 base, and 10 bases lay between the germline ends. The CDR3 region has the DNA TGTGCCAGCAGCTCCCAGGGCGGGAACACTGAAGCTTTCTTT. Amino acids: CASSSQGGNTEAFF.

The chain has TRBV30 and TRBJ1-5; 7 nucleotides agree with TRBD1. The CDR3 runs to 16 residues. The V segment lost 0 bases and the J segment 1 base; nucleotides outside the gene matches: 6. Germline lookup yields CDR1 GTSNPN and CDR2 SVGIG (reference sequence). This chain's CDR3 is CAWSVWTGDSNQPQHF. CDR3 sequence (DNA): TGTGCCTGGAGTGTTTGGACAGGCGACAGCAATCAGCCCCAGCATTTT.

The gene calls are TRBV7-6 and TRBJ2-2; 12 nucleotides agree with TRBD2. V trimming: 2 bases; J trimming: 4 bases; junction bases outside the gene matches: 2. Germline CDR1 reads SGHVS; CDR2 reads FNYEAQ. The CDR3 loop spans 16 amino acids. DNA of the CDR3: TGTGCCAGCAGCTTAACGGGACTAGCGGGCACCGGGGAGCTGTTTTTT. It specifies CASSLTGLAGTGELFF.

Only a few counts were recorded for this clone. V and J are TRBV15 and TRBJ2-1; 10 nucleotides match TRBD2. Unmatched junction bases numbered 10, after V lost 1 base and J lost 10 bases. The CDR3 totals 16 residues. Germline lookup yields CDR1 LNHNV and CDR2 YYDKDF (reference sequence). DNA of the CDR3: TGTGCCACCAGCAGAGGAAGATTGACTAGCGGGTTAGAGCAGTTCTTC. Translation: CATSRGRLTSGLEQFF.

V gene TRBV4-3 combines with J gene TRBJ1-4; D is unclear. The V end was cut by 1 base, the J end by 5 bases, with 14 bases between. The CDR3 extends over 16 amino acids. Germline CDR1 reads LGHNA; CDR2 reads YSLEER. CDR3 in DNA: TGCGCCAGCAGCCAAGGCAACAGCCGAGGGAATGAAAAACTGTTTTTT. Protein product: CASSQGNSRGNEKLFF.

This clone appeared a few times. The J gene is TRBJ2-7, the V gene TRBV11-2; 8 bases fit TRBD1. The CDR3 length is 15 residues. J lost 6 bases, V lost 1 base, and 8 bases had no gene match. CDR1 SGHAT and CDR2 FQNNGV come from the germline V gene. CDR3 in DNA: TGTGCCAGCAGCTTAGCCCGGACAGGGCTGATCGAGCAGTACTTC. Its protein is CASSLARTGLIEQYF.

This clone was counted once. The genes are TRBV2 and TRBJ2-1; D is perhaps TRBD1 (6 bases). The CDR3 consists of 11 residues. Trimming cost V 6 bases and J 9 bases, with 9 bases left between them. The germline V gene has CDR1 SNHLY and CDR2 FYNNEI. The CDR3 DNA reads as TGTGCCAGCAGCGAGACAGGTGAGCAGTTCTTC. It yields the protein CASSETGEQFF. The variable domain in full, with the rest retrieved from reference TRBV2 and TRBJ2-1, is EPEVTQTPSHQVTQMGQEVILRCVPISNHLYFYWYRQILGQKVEFLVSFYNNEISEKSEIFDDQFSVERPDGSNFTLKIRSTKLEDSAMYFCASSETGEQFFGPGTRLTVL.

Points on this clone: The same CDR3 also results from other DNA sequences found in this sample. The gene calls are TRBV28 and TRBJ2-4; 7 nucleotides align to TRBD2. V lost 6 bases and J lost 0; bases outside the gene matches: 2. This CDR3 is 14 amino acids long. The germline gives CDR1 MDHEN, CDR2 SYDVKM. The CDR3 loop reads CASRTGGAKNIQYF. In nucleotides, the CDR3 is TGTGCCAGCAGGACGGGGGGAGCCAAAAACATTCAGTACTTC.

This sequence joins TRBV6-6 and TRBJ2-7, with 11 nucleotides matching TRBD2. CDR3 length equals 15 residues. After removal of 6 bases from V and 2 bases from J, the junction contained 6 bases not matched to a gene. The V gene's germline CDR1 is MNHNY and CDR2 SVGAGI (reference sequence). This chain's CDR3 is CASSPLAGETYEQYF. The CDR3 nucleotides read TGTGCCAGCAGCCCACTAGCGGGGGAGACCTACGAGCAGTACTTC.